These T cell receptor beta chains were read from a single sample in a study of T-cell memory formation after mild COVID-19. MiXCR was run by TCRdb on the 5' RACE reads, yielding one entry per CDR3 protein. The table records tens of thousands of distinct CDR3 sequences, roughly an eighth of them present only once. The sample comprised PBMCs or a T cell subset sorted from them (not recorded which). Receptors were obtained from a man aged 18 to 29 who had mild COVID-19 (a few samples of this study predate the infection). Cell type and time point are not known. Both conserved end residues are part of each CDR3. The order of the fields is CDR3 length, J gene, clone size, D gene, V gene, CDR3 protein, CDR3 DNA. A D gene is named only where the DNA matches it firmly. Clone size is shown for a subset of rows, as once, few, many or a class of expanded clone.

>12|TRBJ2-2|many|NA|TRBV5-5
CASSLGGGELFF
TGTGCCAGCAGTCTGGGGGGCGGGGAGCTGTTTTTT
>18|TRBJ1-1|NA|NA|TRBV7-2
CASSSRGGGVPMNTEAFF
TGTGCCAGCAGCTCGAGGGGTGGAGGGGTGCCAATGAACACTGAAGCTTTCTTT
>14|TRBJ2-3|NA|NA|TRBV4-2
CASSQEVQGNTQYF
TGTGCCAGCAGCCAAGAGGTCCAAGGAAATACGCAGTATTTT
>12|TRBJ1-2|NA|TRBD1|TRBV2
CASRLPGQLLSF
TGTGCCAGCAGGCTCCCGGGACAGCTACTATCCTTC
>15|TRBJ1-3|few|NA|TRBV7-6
CASSTAGGVVNTIYF
TGTGCCAGCAGCACCGCCGGTGGGGTCGTAAACACCATATATTTT
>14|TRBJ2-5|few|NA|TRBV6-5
CASSYSVPSETQYF
TGTGCCAGCAGTTACAGCGTCCCCTCGGAGACCCAGTACTTC
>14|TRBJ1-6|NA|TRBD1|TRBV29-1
CSVQLETGSSPLHF
TGCAGCGTTCAGCTGGAGACAGGGTCTTCACCCCTCCACTTT
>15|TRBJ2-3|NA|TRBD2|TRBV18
CASSPPTSGGDTQYF
TGTGCCAGCTCACCTCCGACTAGCGGGGGAGATACGCAGTATTTT
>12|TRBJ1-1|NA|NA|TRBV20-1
CSAAQVDTEAFF
TGCAGTGCTGCACAGGTAGACACTGAAGCTTTCTTT
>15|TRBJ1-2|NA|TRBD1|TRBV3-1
CASSHRTGMNYGYTF
TGTGCCAGCAGCCACCGGACAGGGATGAACTATGGCTACACCTTC
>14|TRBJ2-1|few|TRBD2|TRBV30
CAWSPLAGANEQFF
TGTGCCTGGAGTCCGCTAGCGGGGGCCAATGAGCAGTTCTTC
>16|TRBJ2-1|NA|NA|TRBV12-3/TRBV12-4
CASSSAIGGGGNEQFF
TGTGCCAGCAGTTCAGCTATTGGAGGGGGGGGTAATGAGCAGTTCTTC
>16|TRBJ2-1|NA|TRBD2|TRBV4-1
CASSQASGGTYNEQFF
TGCGCCAGCAGCCAGGCTAGCGGGGGTACCTACAATGAGCAGTTCTTC
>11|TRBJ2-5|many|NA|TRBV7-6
CASSSMWTQYF
TGTGCCAGCAGCTCCATGTGGACCCAGTACTTC
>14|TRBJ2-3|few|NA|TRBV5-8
CASSSGVYTDTQYF
TGTGCCAGCAGTTCCGGGGTCTACACAGATACGCAGTATTTT
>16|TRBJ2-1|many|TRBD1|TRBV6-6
CASSFASGQEYNEQFF
TGTGCCAGCAGCTTTGCCTCGGGACAGGAGTACAATGAGCAGTTCTTC
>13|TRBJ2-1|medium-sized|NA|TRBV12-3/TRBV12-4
CASSPGTINEQFF
TGTGCCAGCAGCCCTGGGACAATCAATGAGCAGTTCTTC
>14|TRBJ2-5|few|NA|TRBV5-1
CASSLLPGGETQYF
TGCGCCAGCAGCTTGTTACCAGGCGGCGAGACCCAGTACTTC
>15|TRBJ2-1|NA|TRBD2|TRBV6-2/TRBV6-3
CASSPGLVLLNEQFF
TGTGCCAGCAGTCCGGGACTAGTCCTTCTCAATGAGCAGTTCTTC
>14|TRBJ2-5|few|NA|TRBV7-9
CASSRGGRDETQYF
TGTGCCAGCAGCAGGGGGGGGCGGGACGAGACCCAGTACTTC
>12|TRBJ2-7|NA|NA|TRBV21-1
CASSKKGQGGGF
TGTGCCAGCAGCAAAAAGGGGCAAGGGGGCGGCTTC
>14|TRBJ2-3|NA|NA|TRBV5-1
CASSRGGGSDTQYF
TGCGCCAGCAGCCGTGGGGGGGGCTCAGATACGCAGTATTTT
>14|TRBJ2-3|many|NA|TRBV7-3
CASSPLGWMNTQYF
TGTGCCAGCAGCCCGCTGGGATGGATGAATACGCAGTATTTT
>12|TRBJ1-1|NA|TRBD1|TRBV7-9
CASLLGQGFAFF
TGTGCCAGCCTCCTTGGACAGGGGTTTGCTTTCTTT
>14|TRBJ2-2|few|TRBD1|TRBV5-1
CASSFTPGQGELFF
TGCGCCAGCAGCTTTACACCGGGACAGGGGGAGCTGTTTTTT
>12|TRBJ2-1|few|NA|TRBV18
CASSTRDNEQFF
TGTGCCAGCTCCACCAGGGACAATGAGCAGTTCTTC
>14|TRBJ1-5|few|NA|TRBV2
CASGRDPQNQPQHF
TGTGCCAGCGGGAGGGATCCGCAGAATCAGCCCCAGCATTTT
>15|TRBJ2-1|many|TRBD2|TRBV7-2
CASTPLAGSRNEQFF
TGTGCCAGCACCCCTCTAGCGGGGTCAAGGAATGAGCAGTTCTTC
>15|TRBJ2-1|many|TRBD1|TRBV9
CASSATGGPYNEQFF
TGTGCCAGCAGCGCAACAGGGGGCCCCTACAATGAGCAGTTCTTC
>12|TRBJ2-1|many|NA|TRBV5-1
CASSLSSNEQFF
TGCGCCAGCAGCTTATCCAGCAATGAGCAGTTCTTC
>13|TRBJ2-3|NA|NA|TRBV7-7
CASSHAGTDTQYF
TGTGCCAGCAGCCACGCGGGGACAGATACGCAGTATTTT
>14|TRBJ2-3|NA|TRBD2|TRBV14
CASSLSGGIGTQYF
TGTGCCAGCAGTCTTAGCGGGGGGATTGGTACGCAGTATTTT
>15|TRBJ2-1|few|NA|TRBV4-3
CASSPGQSLHNEQFF
TGCGCCAGCAGCCCGGGACAATCTCTGCACAATGAGCAGTTCTTC
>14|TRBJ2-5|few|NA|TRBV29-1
CSVDDGFRQETQYF
TGCAGCGTTGATGATGGGTTTCGGCAAGAGACCCAGTACTTC
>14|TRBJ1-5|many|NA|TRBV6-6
CASSHGQLNQPQHF
TGTGCCAGCAGTCATGGACAGCTCAATCAGCCCCAGCATTTT
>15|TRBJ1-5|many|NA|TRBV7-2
CASSGEGGANQPQHF
TGTGCCAGCAGCGGTGAGGGGGGCGCTAATCAGCCCCAGCATTTT
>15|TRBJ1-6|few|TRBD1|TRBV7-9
CASSFHDRENSPLHF
TGTGCCAGCAGCTTCCATGACAGGGAGAATTCACCCCTCCACTTT
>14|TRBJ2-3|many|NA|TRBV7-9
CASSLNQVTDTQYF
TGTGCCAGCAGCTTAAACCAGGTGACAGATACGCAGTATTTT
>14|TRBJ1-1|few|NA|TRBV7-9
CASSLEARNTEAFF
TGTGCCAGCAGCTTGGAGGCGCGTAACACTGAAGCTTTCTTT
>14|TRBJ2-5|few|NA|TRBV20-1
CSARQLLGWETQYF
TGCAGTGCCCGCCAGCTCCTCGGATGGGAGACCCAGTACTTC
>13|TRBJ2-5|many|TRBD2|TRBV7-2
CASSETSLETQYF
TGTGCCAGCTCGGAGACTAGCTTGGAGACCCAGTACTTC
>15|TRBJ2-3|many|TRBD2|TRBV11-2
CASSWTSGAADTQYF
TGTGCCAGCAGCTGGACTAGCGGGGCTGCAGATACGCAGTATTTT
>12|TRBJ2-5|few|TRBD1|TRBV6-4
CAPWTGGETQYF
TGTGCCCCCTGGACAGGGGGAGAGACCCAGTACTTC
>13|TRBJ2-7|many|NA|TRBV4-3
CASSQDWTYEQYF
TGCGCCAGCAGCCAAGATTGGACCTACGAGCAGTACTTC
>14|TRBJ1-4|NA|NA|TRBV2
CASRFGGYGEKLFF
TGTGCCAGCAGGTTTGGGGGATACGGTGAAAAACTGTTTTTT
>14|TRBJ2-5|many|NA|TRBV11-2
CASSPGARGETQYF
TGTGCCAGCAGCCCCGGGGCCCGAGGAGAGACCCAGTACTTC
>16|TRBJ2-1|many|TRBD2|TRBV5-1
CASSRSLAGAHNEQFF
TGCGCCAGCAGCCGATCACTAGCGGGGGCCCACAATGAGCAGTTCTTC
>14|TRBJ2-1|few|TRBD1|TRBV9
CASSVDRGHNEQFF
TGTGCCAGCAGCGTAGACAGGGGTCACAATGAGCAGTTCTTC
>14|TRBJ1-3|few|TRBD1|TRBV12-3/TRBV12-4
CASTPRDSGNTIYF
TGTGCCAGCACCCCCCGGGACAGTGGAAACACCATATATTTT